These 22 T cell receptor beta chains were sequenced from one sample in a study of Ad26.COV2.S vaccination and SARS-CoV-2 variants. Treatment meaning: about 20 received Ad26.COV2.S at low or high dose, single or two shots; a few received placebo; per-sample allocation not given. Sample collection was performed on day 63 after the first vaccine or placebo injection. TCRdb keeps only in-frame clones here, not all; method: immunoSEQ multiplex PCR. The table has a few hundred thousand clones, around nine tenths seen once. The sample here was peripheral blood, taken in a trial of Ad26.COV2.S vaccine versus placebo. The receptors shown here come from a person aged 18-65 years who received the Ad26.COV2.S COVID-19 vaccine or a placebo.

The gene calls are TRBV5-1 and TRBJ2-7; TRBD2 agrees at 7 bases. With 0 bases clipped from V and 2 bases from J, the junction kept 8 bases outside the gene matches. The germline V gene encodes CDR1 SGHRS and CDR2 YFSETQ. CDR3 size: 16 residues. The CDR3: CASSLESLAETYEQYV. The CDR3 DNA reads TGCGCCAGCAGCTTGGAGTCCCTAGCGGAAACCTACGAGCAGTACGTC.

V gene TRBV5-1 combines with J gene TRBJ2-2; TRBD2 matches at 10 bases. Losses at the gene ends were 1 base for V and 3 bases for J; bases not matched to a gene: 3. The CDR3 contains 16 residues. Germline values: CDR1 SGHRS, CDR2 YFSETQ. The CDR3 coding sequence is TGCGCCAGCAGCTTGATAGCGGGAGGAGACACCGGGGAGCTGTTTTTT. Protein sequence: CASSLIAGGDTGELFF.

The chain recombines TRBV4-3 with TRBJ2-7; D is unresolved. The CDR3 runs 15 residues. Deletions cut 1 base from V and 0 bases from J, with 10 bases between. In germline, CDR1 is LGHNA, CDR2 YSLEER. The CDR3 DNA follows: TGCGCCAGCAGCCAAGGTAGTCTTGCCTCCTACGAGCAGTACTTC. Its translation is CASSQGSLASYEQYF.

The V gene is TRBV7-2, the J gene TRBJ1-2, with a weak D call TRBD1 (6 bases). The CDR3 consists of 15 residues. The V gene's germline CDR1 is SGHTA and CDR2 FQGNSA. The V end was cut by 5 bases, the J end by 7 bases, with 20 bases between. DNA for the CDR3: TGTGCCAGCAGCCCCACCTCGGGGGCCCGTTCTGGCTACACCTTC. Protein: CASSPTSGARSGYTF.

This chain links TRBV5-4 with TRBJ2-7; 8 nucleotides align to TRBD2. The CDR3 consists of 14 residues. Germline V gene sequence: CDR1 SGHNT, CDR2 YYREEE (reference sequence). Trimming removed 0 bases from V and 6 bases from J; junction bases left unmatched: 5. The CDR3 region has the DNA TGTGCCAGCAGCTTGGGCGGGGGGAAGACCGAGCAGTACGTC. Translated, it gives CASSLGGGKTEQYV.

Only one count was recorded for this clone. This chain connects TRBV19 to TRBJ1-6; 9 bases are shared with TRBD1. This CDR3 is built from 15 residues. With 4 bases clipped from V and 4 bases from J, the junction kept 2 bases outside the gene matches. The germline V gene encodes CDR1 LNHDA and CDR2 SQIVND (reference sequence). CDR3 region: CASSTGQGYNSPLHF. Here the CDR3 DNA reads TGTGCCAGTAGTACCGGACAGGGGTATAATTCACCCCTCCACTTT. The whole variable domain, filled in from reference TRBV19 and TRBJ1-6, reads DGGITQSPKYLFRKEGQNVTLSCEQNLNHDAMYWYRQDPGQGLRLIYYSQIVNDFQKGDIAEGYSVSREKKESFPLTVTSAQKNPTAFYLCASSTGQGYNSPLHFGNGTRLTVT.

The CDR3 coding sequence is TGTGCCAGCAGCTTAATCCCTAGCGGGGGGGCCCTTGAGCAGTTCTTC. It codes for CASSLIPSGGALEQFF. This rearrangement joins TRBV11-2 to TRBJ2-1, with 12 bases matching TRBD2. Per the germline V gene, CDR1 is SGHAT and CDR2 is FQNNGV. The CDR3 spans 16 residues. V lost 2 bases, J lost 9 bases, and 8 bases stayed unmatched.

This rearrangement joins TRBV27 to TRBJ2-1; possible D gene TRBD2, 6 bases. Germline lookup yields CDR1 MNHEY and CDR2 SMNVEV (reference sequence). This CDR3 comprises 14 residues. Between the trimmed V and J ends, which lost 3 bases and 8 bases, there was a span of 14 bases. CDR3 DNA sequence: TGTGCCAGCAGTTTGGGGGTGGGGGGTGATGAGCAGTTCTTC. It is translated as CASSLGVGGDEQFF.

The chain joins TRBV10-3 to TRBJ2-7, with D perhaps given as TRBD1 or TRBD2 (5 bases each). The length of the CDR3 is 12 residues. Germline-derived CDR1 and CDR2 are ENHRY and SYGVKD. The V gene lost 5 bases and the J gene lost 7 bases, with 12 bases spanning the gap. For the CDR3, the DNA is TGTGCCATCAGTTCCGGGACGTCTGAGCAGTACGTC. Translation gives CAISSGTSEQYV.

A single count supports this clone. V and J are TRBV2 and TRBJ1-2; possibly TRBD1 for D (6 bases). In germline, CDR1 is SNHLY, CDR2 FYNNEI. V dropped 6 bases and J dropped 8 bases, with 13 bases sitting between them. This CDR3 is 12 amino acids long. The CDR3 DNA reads TGTGCCAGCAGCACTACAGGGCACGGCTACACCTTC. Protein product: CASSTTGHGYTF.

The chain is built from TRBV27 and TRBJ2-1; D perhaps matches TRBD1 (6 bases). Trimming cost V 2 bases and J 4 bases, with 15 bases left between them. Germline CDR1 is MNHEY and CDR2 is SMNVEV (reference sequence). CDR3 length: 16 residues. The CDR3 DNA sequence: TGTGCCAGCAGTTTAAGCGCAGGGGCTCGATACAATGAGCAGTTCTTC. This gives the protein CASSLSAGARYNEQFF.

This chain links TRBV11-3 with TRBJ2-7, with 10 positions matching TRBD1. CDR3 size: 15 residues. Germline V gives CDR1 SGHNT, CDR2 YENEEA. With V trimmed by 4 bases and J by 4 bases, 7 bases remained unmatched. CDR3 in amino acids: CASSSGDRGSYEQYF. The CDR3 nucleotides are TGTGCCAGCAGCTCAGGGGACAGGGGCTCGTACGAGCAGTACTTC.

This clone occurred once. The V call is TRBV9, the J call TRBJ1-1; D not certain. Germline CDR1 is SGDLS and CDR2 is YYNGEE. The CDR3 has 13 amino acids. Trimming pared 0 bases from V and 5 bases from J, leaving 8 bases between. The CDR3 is CASSVDGLTEAFF. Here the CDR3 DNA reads TGTGCCAGCAGCGTAGATGGGTTAACTGAAGCTTTCTTT.

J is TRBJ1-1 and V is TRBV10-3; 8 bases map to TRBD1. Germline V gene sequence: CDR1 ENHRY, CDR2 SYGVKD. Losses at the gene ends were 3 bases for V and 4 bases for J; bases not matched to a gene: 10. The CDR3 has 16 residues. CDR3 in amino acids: CAISDTQGARSTEAFF. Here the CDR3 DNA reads TGTGCCATCAGTGATACCCAGGGGGCGCGGAGCACTGAAGCTTTCTTT.

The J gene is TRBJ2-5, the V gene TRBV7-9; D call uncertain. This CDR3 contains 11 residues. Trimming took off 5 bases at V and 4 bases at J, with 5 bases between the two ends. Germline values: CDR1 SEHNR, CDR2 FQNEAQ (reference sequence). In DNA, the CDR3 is TGTGCCAGCAGCCCAGCAGAGACCCAGTACTTC. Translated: CASSPAETQYF. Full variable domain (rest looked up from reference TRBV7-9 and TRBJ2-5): DTGVSQNPRHKITKRGQNVTFRCDPISEHNRLYWYRQTLGQGPEFLTYFQNEAQLEKSRLLSDRFSAERPKGSFSTLEIQRTEQGDSAMYLCASSPAETQYFGPGTRLLVL.

CDR3 nucleotides: TGTGCCAGCAGTGACCGCTCGGGGAACACCATATATTTT. Protein product: CASSDRSGNTIYF. This chain links TRBV6-1 with TRBJ1-3; D unresolved. The CDR3 totals 13 residues. The ends were cut back, 3 bases at V and 7 bases at J, with 10 bases in the middle. Germline CDR1 and CDR2: MNHNS and SASEGT.

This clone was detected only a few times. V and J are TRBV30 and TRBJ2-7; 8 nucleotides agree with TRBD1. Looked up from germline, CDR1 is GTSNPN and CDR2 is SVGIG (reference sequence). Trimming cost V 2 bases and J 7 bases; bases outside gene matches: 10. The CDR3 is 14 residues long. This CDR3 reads CAWSPGTGDWEQYF. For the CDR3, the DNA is TGTGCCTGGAGTCCCGGGACAGGAGACTGGGAGCAGTACTTC.

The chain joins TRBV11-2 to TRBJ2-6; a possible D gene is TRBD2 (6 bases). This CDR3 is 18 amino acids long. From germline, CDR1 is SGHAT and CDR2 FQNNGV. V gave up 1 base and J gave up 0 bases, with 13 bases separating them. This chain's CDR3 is CASSLGRGSSSGANVLTF. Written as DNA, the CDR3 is TGTGCCAGCAGCTTAGGGCGGGGCTCAAGCTCTGGGGCCAACGTCCTGACTTTC.

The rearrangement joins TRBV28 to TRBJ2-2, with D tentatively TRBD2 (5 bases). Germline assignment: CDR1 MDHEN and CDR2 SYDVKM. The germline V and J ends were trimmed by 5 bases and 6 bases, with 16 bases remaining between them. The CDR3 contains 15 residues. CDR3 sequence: CASSLERNYAGELFF. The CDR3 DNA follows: TGTGCCAGCAGTCTGGAGCGGAACTACGCCGGGGAGCTGTTTTTT.

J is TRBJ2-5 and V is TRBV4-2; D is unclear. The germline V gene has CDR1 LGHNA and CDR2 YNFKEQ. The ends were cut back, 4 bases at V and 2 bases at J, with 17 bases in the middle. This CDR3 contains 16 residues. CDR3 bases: TGTGCCAGCAGCCGGGAACTAAACTTCCAACAAGAGACCCAGTACTTC. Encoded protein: CASSRELNFQQETQYF.

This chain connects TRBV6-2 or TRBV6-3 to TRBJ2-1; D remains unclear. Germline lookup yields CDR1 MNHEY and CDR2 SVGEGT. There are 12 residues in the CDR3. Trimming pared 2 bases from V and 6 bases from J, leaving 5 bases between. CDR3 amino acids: CASSYRSNEQFF. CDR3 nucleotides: TGTGCCAGCAGTTACAGGAGCAATGAGCAGTTCTTC.

DNA of the CDR3: TGTGCCAGCAGTGGCTTTGGTCCATCCAAAAACATTCAGTACTTC. Its protein is CASSGFGPSKNIQYF. The rearrangement joins TRBV27 to TRBJ2-4; D is unclear. Germline CDR1 and CDR2: MNHEY and SMNVEV (reference sequence). V lost 5 bases and J 2 bases, leaving 13 bases between the germline ends. The CDR3 is made up of 15 amino acids.